These 16 T cell receptor beta chains originate from one sample sequenced in a study of beta chain features in type 1 diabetes. General study findings and limits: Type 1 diabetes patients had TCRB CDR3s that were shorter (moderately but significantly so) in all four CD4+ subsets.

The study reverse transcribed the entire isolated RNA, so it sequenced expressed TCRB transcripts. TCRdb's copy holds only in-frame clones and misses some; the assay was immunoSEQ multiplex PCR. The data contain about 160,000 clones, about 8.3% of them singletons. These receptors lack a known antigen. The sequenced material came from central memory CD4+ T cells from blood. These receptor sequences come from a woman younger than 30 with type 1 diabetes.

This clone was seen only a few times. The rearrangement joins TRBV4-3 to TRBJ2-1; TRBD2 aligns across 8 bases. CDR3 size: 14 residues. V shed 4 bases, J shed 3 bases, and the junction held 2 bases outside the gene matches. CDR1 and CDR2 (germline): LGHNA, YSLEER. This CDR3 is CASSRAGDYNEQFF. The CDR3 DNA is TGCGCCAGCAGCCGAGCGGGGGACTACAATGAGCAGTTCTTC.

CDR3 residues: CASSSTGGADTQYF. As DNA, the CDR3 is TGTGCCAGCAGTTCAACAGGGGGGGCAGATACGCAGTATTTT. The chain is built from TRBV6-6 and TRBJ2-3; D perhaps matches TRBD1 (8 bases). V lost 4 bases to trimming and J lost 4 bases, with 12 bases between them. Germline V gives CDR1 MNHNY, CDR2 SVGAGI (reference sequence). The CDR3 consists of 14 residues.

This CDR3 reads CATRAGFNTGELFF. The CDR3, as DNA: TGTGCCACCCGGGCGGGTTTCAACACCGGGGAGCTGTTTTTT. The chain combines TRBV5-6 with TRBJ2-2; maybe TRBD2 (5 bases). Trimming stripped 9 bases from V and 2 bases from J, with 14 bases between. CDR1 and CDR2 (germline): SGHDT, YYEEEE. The CDR3 covers 14 residues.

This clone has only a few counts. The rearrangement uses TRBV28 and TRBJ1-2; D is unclear. This CDR3 contains 12 residues. The germline V gene has CDR1 MDHEN and CDR2 SYDVKM. With 8 bases removed from V and 2 bases from J, the gap between germline ends came to 9 bases. Here the CDR3 reads CASQTLNYGYTF. In nucleotides, the CDR3 is TGTGCCAGCCAAACATTGAACTATGGCTACACCTTC.

This clone has only a few counts. The gene calls are TRBV28 and TRBJ2-7; tentatively, D is TRBD2 (6 bases). CDR3 length: 16 residues. Germline CDR1 reads MDHEN; CDR2 reads SYDVKM. V was cut by 6 bases and J by 3 bases, with 21 bases left in between. The CDR3 DNA sequence: TGTGCCAGCAGCACGATAGCTCGAGGGACTGTCTACGAGCAGTACTTC. This codes for CASSTIARGTVYEQYF.

This clone was detected only a few times. The chain has TRBV6-1 and TRBJ1-2; tentatively, D is TRBD1 (6 bases). In germline, CDR1 is MNHNS, CDR2 SASEGT. V was cut by 6 bases and J by 8 bases, with 22 bases left in between. CDR3 size: 15 residues. CDR3: CASSQRGTGMRGYTF. For the CDR3, the DNA is TGTGCCAGCAGCCAGAGGGGAACAGGGATGAGAGGCTACACCTTC.

The rearrangement links TRBV10-3 to TRBJ1-4; 8 nucleotides agree with TRBD1. Germline V gene lookup returns CDR1 ENHRY and CDR2 SYGVKD. Germline trimming cut 3 bases from V and 9 bases from J; bases unmatched to any gene: 3. There are 13 residues in the CDR3. DNA of the CDR3: TGTGCCATCAGTGAACAGGGGGGAAAAAAACTGTTTTTT. This sequence encodes CAISEQGGKKLFF.

In this sample, this clone turned up a few times. The J gene is TRBJ1-4, the V gene TRBV29-1; D is unclear. From germline, CDR1 is SQVTM and CDR2 ANQGSEA. Trimming removed 6 bases at V and 10 bases at J, with 18 bases between. This CDR3 region has 13 residues. The CDR3 sequence: CSVDSGRAGKLFF. The DNA for the CDR3 is TGCAGCGTCGACTCCGGACGTGCGGGAAAACTGTTTTTT.

The gene calls are TRBV5-6 and TRBJ1-2; weak D call: TRBD1 (6 bases). Trimming pared 4 bases from V and 3 bases from J, leaving 13 bases between. Germline V gene data show CDR1 as SGHDT and CDR2 as YYEEEE. The CDR3 has 14 residues. In DNA, the CDR3 is TGTGCCAGCAGCGTCCAACAGGGATACTATGGCTACACCTTC. The encoded protein is CASSVQQGYYGYTF.

In this sample, this clone turned up a few times. The chain uses TRBV27 and TRBJ1-5; 9 bases are shared with TRBD1. The V segment lost 5 bases and the J segment 6 bases; nucleotides outside the gene matches: 8. The length of the CDR3 is 15 residues. CDR1 and CDR2 (germline): MNHEY, SMNVEV (reference sequence). The CDR3: CASSALGQGSQPQHF. DNA of the CDR3: TGTGCCAGCAGTGCGCTCGGACAGGGGAGTCAGCCCCAGCATTTT.

This clone has a handful of counts. The V and J genes are TRBV5-1 and TRBJ1-5; the D is unclear. CDR1 and CDR2 (germline): SGHRS, YFSETQ. Trimming removed 4 bases from V and 3 bases from J, with 17 bases in between. The CDR3 is made up of 16 amino acids. CDR3 amino acids: CASSQDWRQNNQPQHF. The CDR3 coding sequence is TGCGCCAGCAGCCAAGATTGGCGGCAGAACAATCAGCCCCAGCATTTT.

This clone turned up a few times. The J gene is TRBJ2-5, the V gene TRBV7-9; 8 bases fit TRBD2. The CDR3 covers 14 residues. Germline lookup yields CDR1 SEHNR and CDR2 FQNEAQ (reference sequence). Losses at the gene ends were 10 bases for V and 1 base for J; bases not matched to a gene: 8. CDR3 amino acids: CANLAGTSQETQYF. The CDR3 DNA reads as TGTGCCAACTTAGCCGGGACTAGCCAAGAGACCCAGTACTTC. The entire variable domain, with the rest obtained from reference TRBV7-9 and TRBJ2-5, is as follows: DTGVSQNPRHKITKRGQNVTFRCDPISEHNRLYWYRQTLGQGPEFLTYFQNEAQLEKSRLLSDRFSAERPKGSFSTLEIQRTEQGDSAMYLCANLAGTSQETQYFGPGTRLLVL.

There are a few counts of this clone. V is TRBV11-2 and J is TRBJ1-1; D is ambiguous. The CDR3 length is 13 residues. Trimming removed 1 base at V and 1 base at J, with 4 bases between. From germline, CDR1 is SGHAT and CDR2 FQNNGV. CDR3 amino acids: CASSLGANTEAFF. The CDR3 DNA follows: TGTGCCAGCAGCTTAGGCGCGAACACTGAAGCTTTCTTT.

This clone was found a few times. The genes are TRBV20-1 and TRBJ1-2; D remains unclear. Trimming left V 5 bases short and J 14 bases short, with 12 bases between. The CDR3 totals 9 residues. Germline loops: CDR1 DFQATT, CDR2 SNEGSKA (reference sequence). As DNA, the CDR3 is TGCAGTGCTCGACTCCCGGGGACCTTC. Translated, it gives CSARLPGTF.

This clone was counted between two and nine times. The chain uses TRBV19 and TRBJ1-5; 8 bases map to TRBD1. This CDR3 has 15 residues. V trimming: 6 bases; J trimming: 3 bases; junction bases outside the gene matches: 7. Germline CDR1 is LNHDA and CDR2 is SQIVND (reference sequence). CDR3 in amino acids: CASRQDRANNQPQHF. The CDR3 DNA is TGTGCCAGTAGACAGGACAGGGCCAACAATCAGCCCCAGCATTTT.

The chain links TRBV29-1 to TRBJ1-4, with a weak D call TRBD1 (5 bases). Deletions cut 4 bases from V and 0 bases from J, with 9 bases between. The CDR3 runs 14 residues. Looked up from germline, CDR1 is SQVTM and CDR2 is ANQGSEA. Written as DNA, the CDR3 is TGCAGCGTTGGCGGGGCTGCAACTAATGAAAAACTGTTTTTT. Its translation is CSVGGAATNEKLFF.